This TCR beta chain came from a study of T-cell memory formation after mild COVID-19. In TCRdb, the 5' RACE reads were re-called with MiXCR into one record per CDR3 protein. The sample has 200,000 to 300,000 distinct CDR3 sequences, around 17% seen once. A word on this clonotype: Antigen specificity is unknown.

Trimming cost V 8 bases and J 5 bases, with 8 bases left between them. The CDR3 has 11 amino acids. Germline lookup yields CDR1 SEHNR and CDR2 FQNEAQ (reference sequence). Study observations and caveats: Some clones that responded were present in memory (sampled pre-infection), which suggests cross-reactive memory joined.

Sequencing used PBMCs or a T cell subset sorted from them (not recorded which). The sequence came from a man in his late teens or twenties who had mild COVID-19 (a few samples of this study predate the infection). Cell type and time point are not known. The genes are TRBV7-9 and TRBJ2-3; D is uncertain. CDR3 DNA sequence: TGTGCCAGCCAACTGGTAGATACGCAGTATTTT. This translates into CASQLVDTQYF.